This T cell receptor beta chain was identified in a study of OX40 agonist ivuxolimab in advanced cancers. TCRdb's copy holds only in-frame clones and misses some; the assay was immunoSEQ multiplex PCR. Counted here are 30,000 to 40,000 clones, 60% to 85% occurring once; the ten biggest clones make up approximately 9.8%. On this clone: One end of the junction is discordant with germline, which a read error may explain.

This TCR was recovered from an adult with an advanced solid tumor such as melanoma, head and neck, liver or kidney cancer. Sequences were derived from CD4+ or CD8+ T cells sorted from blood, sampled in a trial of the OX40 agonist ivuxolimab.

The CDR3, as DNA: TGCGCCAGCGGCTTGGTCGAAGAGACCCAGTACTTC. Translating it yields CASGLVEETQYF. The chain has TRBV5-1 and TRBJ2-5, with D hard to call. Germline CDR1 reads SGHRS; CDR2 reads YFSETQ. CDR3 length: 12 amino acids. The complete variable domain, with remaining parts taken from reference TRBV5-1 and TRBJ2-5, reads KAGVTQTPRYLIKTRGQQVTLSCSPISGHRSVSWYQQTPGQGLQFLFEYFSETQRNKGNFPGRFSGRQFSNSRSEMNVSTLELGDSALYLCASGLVEETQYFGPGTRLLVL.